This TCR beta chain was recovered during a study of CD8+CD57+ T cells in acquired aplastic anemia. The wider study: Sorted cells (CD4+ and CD8+) yielded DNA amounts that averaged about 3.4 ug.

Sequencing was done on patients that had shown CD8+CD57+ cell expansion by flow cytometry. The length of the CDR3 is 15 residues. Unmatched junction bases numbered 8, after V lost 4 bases and J lost 2 bases. The germline V gene has CDR1 SGHRS and CDR2 YFSETQ. Genomic DNA, the template, was used for profiling of the TCR beta VDJ and CDR3. MiXCR, run by TCRdb on the reads, gives a single entry per CDR3 protein. The table records approximately 300,000 distinct CDR3 sequences, roughly 59% of them present only once. Sequenced sample: sorted CD4+, CD8+, or CD8+CD57+ T cells (not recorded which) from PBMCs. This TCR was sampled from a human donor with aplastic anemia. The chain employs TRBV5-1 and TRBJ2-7; 8 bases agree with TRBD1. The CDR3 DNA sequence: TGCGCCAGCAGCCTATGGACAGGGACCCCCTACGAGCAGTACTTC. Translated: CASSLWTGTPYEQYF.